This T cell receptor (beta chain) was sequenced for a study of blood T cell repertoires in COVID-19. Study context: Sources were T cells, B-cell-depleted T cells, or PBMCs; the material itself was cDNA or gDNA.

Study members were between about 18 and 90 years old and lived in roughly 24 US regions. Cohorts were based on clinical histories the participants reported. Recovery among Cohort 3 donors was established by two negative PCRs, clearance, or symptom resolution. Profiling relied on immunoSEQ multiplex PCR, and the TCRdb table lists in-frame clones only, not all of them. Of some 330,000 clones in the sample, about nine tenths were seen once. Sequenced material: PBMCs or T cells enriched from blood (not recorded which). This clonotype originated in a man aged 30 to 45 who had recovered from COVID-19.

CDR3 DNA: TGCGCCAGCAGCCCCAGCTGGGGGGGCCGCCGAGACAATGAGCAGTTCTTC. It encodes CASSPSWGGRRDNEQFF. The chain recombines TRBV4-1 with TRBJ2-1; D is possibly TRBD2 (7 bases). V shed 4 bases and J shed 5 bases, with 21 bases lying between them. CDR1 and CDR2 from the germline V gene are MGHRA and YSYEKL. CDR3 size: 17 residues.